Shown below are 20 T cell receptor beta chains from a single sample sequenced in a study of Siglec-9 on CD8 T cells in melanoma. Only in-frame clones appear in the TCRdb table, and some are missing; sequencing was by immunoSEQ multiplex PCR. The sample has more than 25,000 clones, 80% seen once. Sequencing input: Siglec-9- CD8+ T cells sorted from blood. The receptors derive from a human donor in good health.

A remark on this clone: At one end, the junction sequence differs from germline, possibly due to a read error. The genes are TRBV20-1 and TRBJ1-2, with D perhaps matching TRBD1 (5 bases). The germline V gene encodes CDR1 DFQATT and CDR2 SNEGSKA (reference sequence). The CDR3 extends over 8 amino acids. The CDR3 spells CSPSGTHF. DNA for the CDR3: TGCAGCCCATCCGGGACTCACTTC.

This chain uses TRBV25-1 with TRBJ1-1; D remains unclear. The CDR3 contains 12 residues. The V gene's germline CDR1 is MGHDK and CDR2 SYGVNS. Trimming cost V 3 bases and J 9 bases, with 11 bases left between them. The CDR3 nucleotides are TGTGCCAGCAGTGATCTGGGTCCTAAAGCTTTCTTT. This sequence encodes CASSDLGPKAFF. Full variable domain (remainder filled in from reference TRBV25-1 and TRBJ1-1): EADIYQTPRYLVIGTGKKITLECSQTMGHDKMYWYQQDPGMELHLIHYSYGVNSTEKGDLSSESTVSRIRTEHFPLTLESARPSHTSQYLCASSDLGPKAFFGQGTRLTVV.

This rearrangement joins TRBV9 to TRBJ2-3; D gene unclear. This CDR3 comprises 15 residues. The germline gives CDR1 SGDLS, CDR2 YYNGEE. The V end lost 1 base, the J end lost 2 bases, and 11 bases lay between the germline ends. In DNA form, the CDR3 reads TGTGCCAGCAGCGTATGGAATAGGGACACAGATACGCAGTATTTT. Its protein is CASSVWNRDTDTQYF. The full variable domain, rest sourced from reference TRBV9 and TRBJ2-3, is DSGVTQTPKHLITATGQRVTLRCSPRSGDLSVYWYQQSLDQGLQFLIQYYNGEERAKGNILERFSAQQFPDLHSELNLSSLELGDSALYFCASSVWNRDTDTQYFGPGTRLTVL.

This chain uses TRBV7-8 with TRBJ2-7; no firm D call. Trimming removed 4 bases from V and 3 bases from J, with 13 bases in between. The CDR3 spans 14 residues. Germline CDR1 and CDR2: SGHVS and FQNEAQ. The DNA for the CDR3 is TGTGCCAGCAGCTCCCCGAGAGATCGCTACGAGCAGTACTTC. Translation gives CASSSPRDRYEQYF. The full variable domain, in which reference TRBV7-8 and TRBJ2-7 provide the parts outside the CDR3, is GAGVSQSPRYKVAKRGQDVALRCDPISGHVSLFWYQQALGQGPEFLTYFQNEAQLDKSGLPSDRFFAERPEGSVSTLKIQRTQQEDSAVYLCASSSPRDRYEQYFGPGTRLTVT.

The chain combines TRBV28 with TRBJ2-5; 11 bases map to TRBD2. V lost 1 base, J lost 3 bases, and 1 base stayed unmatched. CDR1 is MDHEN and CDR2 is SYDVKM in the germline V gene. This CDR3 has 15 amino acids. CDR3 amino acids: CASSLLAGGKETQYF. The CDR3, as DNA: TGTGCCAGCAGTTTATTAGCGGGGGGGAAAGAGACCCAGTACTTC.

This clone showed up just once. The chain is built from TRBV7-8 and TRBJ2-1; D is ambiguous. This CDR3 comprises 12 residues. Trimming shortened V by 3 bases and J by 8 bases, and 8 bases separated the two germline ends. CDR1 is SGHVS and CDR2 is FQNEAQ in the germline V gene. The chain's CDR3 is CASSLIADEQFF. The CDR3 nucleotides are TGTGCCAGCAGCTTGATAGCAGATGAGCAGTTCTTC.

The gene calls are TRBV7-2 and TRBJ1-2; D remains ambiguous. V lost 5 bases to trimming and J lost 4 bases, with 23 bases between them. Germline V gene lookup returns CDR1 SGHTA and CDR2 FQGNSA. The CDR3 runs 17 residues. The CDR3: CASSITSRKGLIYGYTF. CDR3 in DNA: TGTGCCAGCAGCATTACATCACGTAAAGGGCTTATCTATGGCTACACCTTC.

This clone was detected a few times. This sequence joins TRBV2 and TRBJ1-1; maybe TRBD1 (5 bases). The CDR3 loop spans 13 amino acids. V was trimmed by 7 bases and J by 4 bases, leaving 13 bases between them. From germline, CDR1 is SNHLY and CDR2 FYNNEI. The CDR3 region has the DNA TGTGCCAGCACTTTAGGGGTAAGCACTGAAGCTTTCTTT. It yields the protein CASTLGVSTEAFF. Variable domain in full (rest from reference TRBV2 and TRBJ1-1): EPEVTQTPSHQVTQMGQEVILRCVPISNHLYFYWYRQILGQKVEFLVSFYNNEISEKSEIFDDQFSVERPDGSNFTLKIRSTKLEDSAMYFCASTLGVSTEAFFGQGTRLTVV.

The chain couples TRBV5-1 to TRBJ2-5; TRBD2 aligns across 11 bases. Germline V gene sequence: CDR1 SGHRS, CDR2 YFSETQ. This CDR3 is 19 amino acids long. After removal of 0 bases from V and 0 bases from J, the junction contained 10 bases not matched to a gene. The CDR3 sequence: CASSLVPQTSGGYQETQYF. CDR3 bases: TGCGCCAGCAGCTTGGTCCCCCAAACTAGCGGGGGCTACCAAGAGACCCAGTACTTC.

This chain uses TRBV9 with TRBJ1-2; D remains ambiguous. Trimming left V 4 bases short and J 3 bases short, with 7 bases between. The CDR3 spans 12 residues. Germline CDR1 SGDLS, CDR2 YYNGEE. Here the CDR3 DNA reads TGTGCCAGCAGCACCGACGACTATGGCTACACCTTC. Translating it yields CASSTDDYGYTF.

The chain recombines TRBV9 with TRBJ1-2, with D hard to call. The V gene lost 1 base and the J gene lost 10 bases, with 8 bases spanning the gap. Germline-derived CDR1 and CDR2 are SGDLS and YYNGEE. There are 11 residues in the CDR3. The CDR3 loop is CASSVNGVYTF. In DNA, the CDR3 is TGTGCCAGCAGCGTAAACGGGGTCTACACCTTC.

The chain couples TRBV5-5 to TRBJ2-2; D unclear. This CDR3 comprises 16 residues. V was pared by 0 bases and J by 2 bases, with 11 bases between. CDR1 SGHKS and CDR2 YYEKEE come from the germline V gene (reference sequence). The CDR3 DNA sequence: TGTGCCAGCAGCTTGGGTGACCGATTAAACACCGGGGAGCTGTTTTTT. Translated: CASSLGDRLNTGELFF.

This chain links TRBV5-1 with TRBJ1-5; the match to TRBD1 covers 10 bases. The V gene's germline CDR1 is SGHRS and CDR2 YFSETQ. Losses at the gene ends were 4 bases for V and 2 bases for J; bases not matched to a gene: 3. The CDR3 has 15 residues. CDR3: CASSPGTGGNQPQHF. CDR3 DNA: TGCGCCAGCAGCCCAGGGACAGGGGGCAATCAGCCCCAGCATTTT.

The chain couples TRBV9 to TRBJ1-2, with 7 positions matching TRBD1. Per the germline V gene, CDR1 is SGDLS and CDR2 is YYNGEE. The CDR3 extends over 15 amino acids. The J segment lost 0 bases and the V segment lost 2 bases, leaving 4 bases of the junction unmatched. The chain's CDR3 is CASSVTGASNYGYTF. The CDR3 nucleotides are TGTGCCAGCAGCGTCACAGGGGCCTCTAACTATGGCTACACCTTC.

Only one count was recorded for this clone. Written as DNA, the CDR3 is TGTGCCAGCAGCGTATACGTAGGCTACGAGCAGTACTTC. Amino acid sequence: CASSVYVGYEQYF. The V gene is TRBV9, the J gene TRBJ2-7; D remains ambiguous. Germline V lookup: CDR1 SGDLS, CDR2 YYNGEE. V shed 1 base and J shed 3 bases, with 8 bases lying between them. CDR3 length equals 13 residues.

The chain is built from TRBV4-1 and TRBJ1-5; D is unresolved. This CDR3 comprises 14 residues. In germline, CDR1 is MGHRA, CDR2 YSYEKL. V dropped 3 bases and J dropped 4 bases, with 10 bases sitting between them. CDR3 sequence (DNA): TGCGCCAGCAGCCAGGGCGCGGGGAATCAGCCCCAGCATTTT. It is translated as CASSQGAGNQPQHF.

This clone was observed a single time. Mismatch with germline at one junction end may stem from a read error. V gene TRBV7-9 combines with J gene TRBJ2-7; D is unclear. Germline V gene data show CDR1 as SEHNR and CDR2 as FQNEAQ (reference sequence). The CDR3 covers 12 residues. The CDR3: CASSLASSEQYF. CDR3 DNA: TGTGCCAGCAGCTTAGCCTCCTCCGAGCAGTACTTC. The full variable domain, completed using reference TRBV7-9 and TRBJ2-7, is DTGVSQNPRHKITKRGQNVTFRCDPISEHNRLYWYRQTLGQGPEFLTYFQNEAQLEKSRLLSDRFSAERPKGSFSTLEIQRTEQGDSAMYLCASSLASSEQYFGPGTRLTVT.

The chain is built from TRBV5-4 and TRBJ1-2; TRBD1 matches 7 bases. Unmatched junction bases numbered 10, after V lost 0 bases and J lost 8 bases. Per germline, CDR1 SGHNT and CDR2 YYREEE (reference sequence). This CDR3 contains 15 residues. As DNA, the CDR3 is TGTGCCAGCAGCTTGGAGTCGGCAGGGGGGTTAGGCTACACCTTC. Its translation is CASSLESAGGLGYTF.

This clone was recorded a few times. This chain connects TRBV4-2 to TRBJ1-2; D possibly corresponds to TRBD1 (6 bases). CDR1 is LGHNA and CDR2 is YNFKEQ in the germline V gene. The CDR3 runs to 14 residues. V lost 2 bases, J lost 3 bases, and 10 bases lay in between. CDR3 in DNA: TGTGCCAGCAGCCAATACAGGGTCGACTATGGCTACACCTTC. It translates to CASSQYRVDYGYTF.

The chain carries TRBV6-4 and TRBJ1-5; D gene uncertain. This CDR3 has 13 residues. Germline V gene data show CDR1 as MRHNA and CDR2 as SNTAGT. Trimming removed 5 bases at V and 0 bases at J, with 5 bases between. The CDR3 here is CASSTFSNQPQHF. The CDR3 coding sequence is TGTGCCAGCAGTACTTTTAGCAATCAGCCCCAGCATTTT.